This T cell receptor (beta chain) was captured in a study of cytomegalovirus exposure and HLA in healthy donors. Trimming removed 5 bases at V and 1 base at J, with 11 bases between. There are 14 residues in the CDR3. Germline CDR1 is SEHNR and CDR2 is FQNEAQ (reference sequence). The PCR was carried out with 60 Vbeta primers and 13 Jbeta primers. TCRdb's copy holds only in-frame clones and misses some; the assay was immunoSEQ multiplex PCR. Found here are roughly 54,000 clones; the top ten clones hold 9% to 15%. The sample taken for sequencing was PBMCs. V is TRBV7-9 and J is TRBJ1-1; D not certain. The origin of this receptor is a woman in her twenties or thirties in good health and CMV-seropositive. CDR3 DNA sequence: TGTGCCAGCAGCCCGATACTGAAGAACACTGAAGCTTTCTTT. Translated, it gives CASSPILKNTEAFF.